The clone carrying this T cell receptor beta chain was detected a few times. Its antigen is unknown. This sample is drawn from a study of T cell responses to AZD1222 COVID-19 vaccine. Study-wide results and limits: Repertoire sampling occurred only after the peak T cell response. The donor group comprised mostly white British people and more females; the analysis possibly underestimated clonal diversity.

This table comes from immunoSEQ multiplex PCR, and its TCRdb copy is limited to in-frame clones, with some not included. The repertoire has about 56,000 clones, 80% to 90% of them found once; the top ten carry under 15%. Germline values: CDR1 LGHDT, CDR2 YNNKEL (reference sequence). V was cut by 4 bases and J by 0 bases, with 10 bases left in between. The CDR3 totals 15 residues. The sequences come from peripheral blood, collected on day 0 of AZD1222 vaccination. The rearrangement links TRBV3-1 (or the pseudogene TRBV3-2) to TRBJ2-1; D remains ambiguous. The TCR comes from an adult in good health. CDR3 loop: CASSPFLSSYNEQFF. CDR3 DNA sequence: TGTGCCAGCAGCCCCTTCTTGAGCTCCTACAATGAGCAGTTCTTC.